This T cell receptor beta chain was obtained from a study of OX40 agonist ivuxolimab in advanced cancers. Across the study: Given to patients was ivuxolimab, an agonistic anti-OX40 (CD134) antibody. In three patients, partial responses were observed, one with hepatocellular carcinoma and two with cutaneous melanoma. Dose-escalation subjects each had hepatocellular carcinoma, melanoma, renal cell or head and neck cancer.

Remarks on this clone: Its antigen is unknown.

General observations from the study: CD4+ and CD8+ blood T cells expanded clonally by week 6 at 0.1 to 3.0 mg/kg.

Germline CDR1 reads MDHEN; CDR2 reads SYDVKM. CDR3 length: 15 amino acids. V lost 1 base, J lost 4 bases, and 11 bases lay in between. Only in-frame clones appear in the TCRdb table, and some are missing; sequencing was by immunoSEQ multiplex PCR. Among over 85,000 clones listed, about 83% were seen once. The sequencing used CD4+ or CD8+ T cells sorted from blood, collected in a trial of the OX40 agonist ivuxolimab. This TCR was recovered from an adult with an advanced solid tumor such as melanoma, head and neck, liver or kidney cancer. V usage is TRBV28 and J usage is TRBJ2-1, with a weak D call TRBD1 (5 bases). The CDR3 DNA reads TGTGCCAGCAGTTTATCCAGGGCATCATACAATGAGCAGTTCTTC. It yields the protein CASSLSRASYNEQFF.